The text below deals with one T cell receptor (beta chain). Its matching antigen is unknown. The data belong to a study of CD8+CD57+ T cells in acquired aplastic anemia. Findings and caveats of the study: Patients shared 25 to 35 CD8+ CDR3 sequences with controls. CD8+ Simpson's diversity showed no significant patient-control difference.

Genomic DNA constituted the template upon which TCR beta VDJ and CDR3 profiling was performed. TCRdb analysed the reads with MiXCR anew, one entry per CDR3 protein. Here the sample spans around 130,000 distinct CDR3 sequences, 45% to 60% being singletons. Germline V gene lookup returns CDR1 ENHRY and CDR2 SYGVKD. Trimming took off 2 bases at V and 5 bases at J, with 12 bases between the two ends. The CDR3 loop spans 14 amino acids. Sequencing was done on patients that had shown CD8+CD57+ cell expansion by flow cytometry. The TCR originated in a human donor with aplastic anemia. This chain links TRBV10-3 with TRBJ2-5, with a possible D match to TRBD1 (6 bases). Sequencing was carried out using sorted CD4+, CD8+, or CD8+CD57+ T cells (not recorded which) from PBMCs. The CDR3 DNA follows: TGTGCCATCAGTGAGGTGGGGGCTGGGGAGACCCAGTACTTC. Translated: CAISEVGAGETQYF.